These 15 T cell receptor beta chains came from one sample sequenced in a study of technical replicates of blood from a handful of donors. Profiled with immunoSEQ multiplex PCR; TCRdb holds only in-frame clones, not every one. Of about 75,000 clones listed, around 92% are singletons. Sequences were obtained from T cells isolated from PBMCs. These receptors were obtained from a human donor in good health.

This clone was recorded once. This chain joins TRBV19 and TRBJ2-5; perhaps TRBD2 as D (6 bases). Trimming took 5 bases from V and 13 from J, leaving 17 bases between them. Germline V CDR1 and CDR2: LNHDA, SQIVND (reference sequence). The CDR3 is 12 residues long. DNA of the CDR3: TGTGCCAGTAGTCGACCGGAGGGGCCTCGGTACTTC. Translating gives CASSRPEGPRYF.

This clone was counted between two and nine times. This chain uses TRBV10-3 with TRBJ1-4; 10 nucleotides align to TRBD1. There are 15 residues in the CDR3. The V and J ends lost 4 bases and 10 bases, in that order; junction bases with no gene match: 9. Germline CDR1 and CDR2: ENHRY and SYGVKD. For the CDR3, the DNA is TGTGCCATCAGTGGAGAAGGACAGGGGGGAGGAAAACTGTTTTTT. Translating it yields CAISGEGQGGGKLFF.

The J gene is TRBJ1-1, the V gene TRBV5-1; 8 positions match TRBD1. With 4 bases clipped from V and 6 bases from J, the junction kept 5 bases outside the gene matches. This CDR3 contains 13 residues. Germline CDR1 SGHRS, CDR2 YFSETQ. DNA for the CDR3: TGCGCCAGCAGCCCGACAGGGGTCGCTGAAGCTTTCTTT. The encoded protein is CASSPTGVAEAFF.

The V and J genes are TRBV20-1 and TRBJ2-3, with D perhaps TRBD2 (5 bases). The germline V and J ends were trimmed by 4 bases and 7 bases, with 9 bases remaining between them. CDR3 length: 11 residues. Germline assignment: CDR1 DFQATT and CDR2 SNEGSKA (reference sequence). The CDR3 loop reads CSANTGNTQYF. The CDR3 bases are TGCAGTGCTAATACGGGGAATACGCAGTATTTT.

The chain carries TRBV5-1 and TRBJ2-1; TRBD1 aligns across 8 bases. This CDR3 is built from 19 residues. Germline V gives CDR1 SGHRS, CDR2 YFSETQ. The V segment lost 2 bases and the J segment 4 bases; nucleotides outside the gene matches: 17. Here the CDR3 reads CASSLTVRNRQGLYNEQFF. The CDR3 DNA reads TGCGCCAGCAGCTTAACTGTTAGGAATCGACAGGGGTTATACAATGAGCAGTTCTTC.

The chain is built from TRBV18 and TRBJ1-3, with 7 bases matching TRBD1. Germline V gene lookup returns CDR1 KGHSH and CDR2 LQKENI. V gave up 0 bases and J gave up 1 base; unmatched junction bases: 3. This CDR3 spans 16 amino acids. The CDR3 region has the DNA TGTGCCAGCTCACCACCGGAGGGGGCGTCTGGAAACACCATATATTTT. Its translation is CASSPPEGASGNTIYF.

V usage is TRBV7-9 and J usage is TRBJ1-5; 7 bases line up with TRBD1. This CDR3 is built from 15 residues. The V and J ends lost 4 bases and 7 bases, in that order; junction bases with no gene match: 10. Germline lookup yields CDR1 SEHNR and CDR2 FQNEAQ (reference sequence). CDR3 residues: CASSSETGDRQPQHF. The DNA of the CDR3 is TGTGCCAGCAGCTCAGAAACAGGGGATAGGCAGCCCCAGCATTTT.

The rearrangement joins TRBV14 to TRBJ2-3; D may be TRBD1 (6 bases). V dropped 1 base and J dropped 7 bases, with 18 bases sitting between them. This CDR3 has 16 amino acids. Germline-derived CDR1 and CDR2 are SGHDN and FVKESK. For the CDR3, the DNA is TGTGCCAGCAGCCAAGGGACGACAGGCCTTGAAAATACGCAGTATTTT. Translation: CASSQGTTGLENTQYF.

The chain couples TRBV9 to TRBJ1-1, with D tentatively TRBD1 (6 bases). This CDR3 has 13 residues. Germline V CDR1 and CDR2: SGDLS, YYNGEE. The ends were cut back, 0 bases at V and 11 bases at J, with 14 bases in the middle. DNA for the CDR3: TGTGCCAGCAGCGTAGACGGGGGGCAGCGGGCTTTCTTT. Translation gives CASSVDGGQRAFF.

The chain joins TRBV18 to TRBJ2-3; D perhaps matches TRBD2 (5 bases). This CDR3 spans 13 amino acids. Per the germline V gene, CDR1 is KGHSH and CDR2 is LQKENI. V lost 6 bases, J lost 1 base, and 8 bases lay in between. CDR3 bases: TGTGCCAGCTCTCGGGGAGGCACAGATACGCAGTATTTT. It codes for CASSRGGTDTQYF.

The chain is built from TRBV29-1 and TRBJ1-2, with D possibly being TRBD1 (5 bases). The germline CDR1 and CDR2 sequences are SQVTM and ANQGSEA. The V and J ends lost 6 bases and 1 base respectively, with 15 bases between them. This CDR3 has 14 residues. CDR3 nucleotide sequence: TGCAGCGTGCCGCTGGGGGGACTTAACTATGGCTACACCTTC. This sequence encodes CSVPLGGLNYGYTF.

The chain recombines TRBV18 with TRBJ1-5; no clear D gene. V was pared by 3 bases and J by 7 bases, with 10 bases between. CDR3 length equals 13 residues. Looked up from germline, CDR1 is KGHSH and CDR2 is LQKENI. CDR3 DNA: TGTGCCAGCTCACCGATTGGAGGACAGCCCCAGCATTTT. This gives the protein CASSPIGGQPQHF. Using reference TRBV18 and TRBJ1-5 for the parts outside the CDR3, the full variable domain is NAGVMQNPRHLVRRRGQEARLRCSPMKGHSHVYWYRQLPEEGLKFMVYLQKENIIDESGMPKERFSAEFPKEGPSILRIQQVVRGDSAAYFCASSPIGGQPQHFGDGTRLSIL.

This clone was observed a handful of times. This chain connects TRBV2 to TRBJ1-1; no clear D gene. The V end was cut by 3 bases, the J end by 6 bases, with 11 bases between. The CDR3 has 13 residues. Germline V gives CDR1 SNHLY, CDR2 FYNNEI. CDR3 protein: CASSDYRQAEAFF. For the CDR3, the DNA is TGTGCCAGCAGTGACTATAGACAAGCTGAAGCTTTCTTT.

The chain combines TRBV5-6 with TRBJ1-1; tentatively, D is TRBD1 (6 bases). CDR3 length equals 14 residues. Germline lookup yields CDR1 SGHDT and CDR2 YYEEEE. V was trimmed by 0 bases and J by 1 base, leaving 7 bases between them. As DNA, the CDR3 is TGTGCCAGCAGCTTGGGGGGGCAGAACACTGAAGCTTTCTTT. Protein product: CASSLGGQNTEAFF.

As DNA, the CDR3 is TGTGCCATCAGGGACAGGACAGGAAAACTGTTTTTT. Protein sequence: CAIRDRTGKLFF. The rearrangement uses TRBV6-6 and TRBJ1-4, with TRBD1 identical over 8 bases. Trimming took 10 bases from V and 10 from J; bases not matched to a gene: 8. Looked up from germline, CDR1 is MNHNY and CDR2 is SVGAGI (reference sequence). This CDR3 is 12 amino acids long.